Each of the 22 T cell receptor beta chains below was sequenced from the same sample in a study of T cell repertoires in ileal Crohn's disease (dated by TCRdb to 2018 to 2020). The time point label on this specimen signifies: neoterminal ileum biopsy at postoperative endoscopy, about 6 months after surgery. Library construction relied on the immunoSEQ multiplex PCR assay. TCRdb carries this immuneACCESS record with in-frame sequences only. Its versions omit some clonotypes, under half of them owing to an unresolved V gene in the studies checked, with the rest unexplained. For this sample there are more than 8,500 clones; roughly 85% appear just once. Jointly, the top ten make up under 20% of the sample. The sequenced material came from ileal tissue. These receptors were collected from an adult with Crohn's disease.

V gene TRBV5-1 combines with J gene TRBJ2-5; the match to TRBD1 covers 9 bases. This CDR3 region has 15 residues. The trim removed 0 bases at V and 5 bases at J, leaving 5 bases unmatched. Per germline, CDR1 SGHRS and CDR2 YFSETQ. This CDR3 is CASSLVGQGGETQYF. The CDR3 DNA is TGCGCCAGCAGCTTGGTGGGACAGGGAGGGGAGACCCAGTACTTC. The full variable domain, in which reference TRBV5-1 and TRBJ2-5 provide the parts outside the CDR3, is KAGVTQTPRYLIKTRGQQVTLSCSPISGHRSVSWYQQTPGQGLQFLFEYFSETQRNKGNFPGRFSGRQFSNSRSEMNVSTLELGDSALYLCASSLVGQGGETQYFGPGTRLLVL.

This chain joins TRBV5-6 and TRBJ2-7; 8 positions match TRBD2. V lost 0 bases and J lost 4; bases outside the gene matches: 6. This CDR3 has 15 amino acids. CDR1 is SGHDT and CDR2 is YYEEEE in the germline V gene. Here the CDR3 reads CASSLVGGRRYEQYF. The DNA for the CDR3 is TGTGCCAGCAGCTTGGTAGGCGGGAGGAGGTACGAGCAGTACTTC.

The chain carries TRBV5-4 and TRBJ2-4; TRBD1 matches at 10 bases. The CDR3 runs to 16 residues. CDR1 and CDR2 (germline): SGHNT, YYREEE (reference sequence). The J segment lost 0 bases and the V segment lost 4 bases, leaving 4 bases of the junction unmatched. CDR3 in DNA: TGTGCCAGCAGCACGGGACAGGGGCTAGCCAAAAACATTCAGTACTTC. Encoded protein: CASSTGQGLAKNIQYF.

The CDR3 DNA reads TGTGCCAGCAGCTTAATGACAGCCCGCACAGATACGCAGTATTTT. This gives the protein CASSLMTARTDTQYF. The chain joins TRBV7-6 to TRBJ2-3; a possible D gene is TRBD1 (5 bases). Germline loops: CDR1 SGHVS, CDR2 FNYEAQ. V was clipped by 2 bases and J by 1 base, with 10 bases between them. The CDR3 is 15 amino acids.

The chain is built from TRBV19 and TRBJ1-1; D is uncertain. The CDR3 is made up of 11 amino acids. V was clipped by 3 bases and J by 11 bases, with 10 bases between them. Per germline, CDR1 LNHDA and CDR2 SQIVND (reference sequence). CDR3 region: CASSMRGNAFF. CDR3 DNA sequence: TGTGCCAGTAGTATGAGAGGGAACGCTTTCTTT.

The V call is TRBV10-3, the J call TRBJ2-5, with TRBD2 as a possible D gene (5 bases). The assigned J gene may be wrong: the sequence end matches TRBJ2-7 better. CDR3 length: 14 residues. Germline lookup yields CDR1 ENHRY and CDR2 SYGVKD. CDR3 protein: CAISESFTSTEQYF. CDR3 coding DNA: TGTGCCATCAGTGAGTCCTTTACTAGTACCGAGCAGTACTTC.

The chain joins TRBV15 to TRBJ2-1; no clear D gene. The CDR3 spans 13 residues. The V gene lost 0 bases and the J gene lost 10 bases, with 10 bases spanning the gap. The germline gives CDR1 LNHNV, CDR2 YYDKDF (reference sequence). CDR3 amino acids: CATSRDQWREQFF. The CDR3 DNA sequence: TGTGCCACCAGCAGAGATCAGTGGCGGGAGCAGTTCTTC.

The CDR3 sequence: CASRTGVPEAFF. CDR3 nucleotide sequence: TGTGCCAGTCGGACAGGGGTCCCTGAAGCTTTCTTT. This rearrangement joins TRBV5-7 to TRBJ1-1, with 9 bases aligning to TRBD1. TRBV5-7 is placed among ORFs of uncertain function. The CDR3 spans 12 residues. V lost 8 bases to trimming and J lost 6 bases; unmatched junction nucleotides: 5.

The rearrangement uses TRBV4-2 and TRBJ2-7; 10 positions match TRBD1. The CDR3 length is 16 residues. Germline CDR1 and CDR2: LGHNA and YNFKEQ. J gave up 5 bases and V 2 bases, and 9 bases lay outside the gene matches. DNA of the CDR3: TGTGCCAGCAGCCAACAGCCGGGACAGGGGAAAGACGAGCAGTACTTC. Its translation is CASSQQPGQGKDEQYF.

The V call is TRBV19, the J call TRBJ2-1, with 9 bases fitting TRBD1. The CDR3 has 13 residues. CDR1 LNHDA and CDR2 SQIVND come from the germline V gene (reference sequence). The ends lost 10 bases at V and 6 bases at J; junction bases unmatched: 7. In nucleotides, the CDR3 is TGTGCCACCAGGACAGGGGTGACCAATGAGCAGTTCTTC. Its protein is CATRTGVTNEQFF.

The CDR3 DNA is TGTGCCAGCAGCTCAGCGTGGAGCTATGGCTACACCTTC. Protein product: CASSSAWSYGYTF. The genes are TRBV7-9 and TRBJ1-2, with D unclear. In germline, CDR1 is SEHNR, CDR2 FQNEAQ (reference sequence). The V gene lost 4 bases and the J gene lost 4 bases, with 10 bases spanning the gap. There are 13 residues in the CDR3.

This chain's CDR3 is CASRLTGEAEQFF. The CDR3, as DNA: TGTGCCAGCAGACTAACAGGGGAGGCTGAGCAGTTCTTC. The J gene is TRBJ2-1, the V gene TRBV6-5; the D gene is possibly TRBD1 (7 bases). V lost 6 bases to trimming and J lost 9 bases, with 15 bases between them. The CDR3 loop spans 13 amino acids. Germline CDR1 and CDR2: MNHEY and SVGAGI.

The chain is built from TRBV28 and TRBJ1-6, with a tentative D call TRBD1 (6 bases). The CDR3 length is 14 residues. V lost 4 bases and J lost 4, with 8 bases in between. The germline gives CDR1 MDHEN, CDR2 SYDVKM. DNA of the CDR3: TGTGCCAGCAGTTCGGACAGATATAATTCACCCCTCCACTTT. Amino acid sequence: CASSSDRYNSPLHF.

About this clone: The junction departs from germline at one end; a sequencing error may be responsible. Distinct nucleotide sequences in the sample also encode this CDR3. The chain has TRBV5-1 and TRBJ1-6, with a tentative D call TRBD1 (6 bases). The CDR3 has 19 amino acids. CDR1 and CDR2 from the germline V gene are SGHRS and YFSETQ. CDR3 bases: TGCGCCAGCAGCTACAACTGGAGACAGGCGAACTCCTATAATTCCCCCCTCCACTTT. Translated, it gives CASSYNWRQANSYNSPLHF. The variable domain in full, completed from reference TRBV5-1 and TRBJ1-6, reads KAGVTQTPRYLIKTRGQQVTLSCSPISGHRSVSWYQQTPGQGLQFLFEYFSETQRNKGNFPGRFSGRQFSNSRSEMNVSTLELGDSALYLCASSYNWRQANSYNSPLHFGNGTRLTVT.

The CDR3 region has the DNA TGTGCCAGCAGCTTAGACGTAGAAGAGACCCAGTACTTC. This gives the protein CASSLDVEETQYF. The chain carries TRBV7-2 and TRBJ2-5; D ambiguous. The CDR3 spans 13 residues. Germline V gene lookup returns CDR1 SGHTA and CDR2 FQGNSA. V gave up 1 base and J gave up 3 bases, with 6 bases separating them.

The chain joins TRBV5-6 to TRBJ1-5; D is uncertain. The CDR3 extends over 14 amino acids. V lost 3 bases, J lost 5 bases, and 12 bases lay in between. Germline CDR1 and CDR2: SGHDT and YYEEEE. The CDR3 here is CASSSGVRDQPQHF. The CDR3 DNA follows: TGTGCCAGCAGCTCCGGGGTGAGGGATCAGCCCCAGCATTTT.

The V and J genes are TRBV7-2 and TRBJ2-3; D is unclear. Trimming removed 5 bases at V and 1 base at J, with 16 bases between. The V gene's germline CDR1 is SGHTA and CDR2 FQGNSA. The CDR3 is made up of 16 amino acids. CDR3 loop: CASSMVGSSRTDTQYF. The CDR3 region has the DNA TGTGCCAGCAGCATGGTTGGCTCCTCCCGCACAGATACGCAGTATTTT.

The gene calls are TRBV5-1 and TRBJ1-1; D is unresolved. Trimming removed 4 bases at V and 0 bases at J, with 22 bases between. The CDR3 contains 18 residues. Germline V gene sequence: CDR1 SGHRS, CDR2 YFSETQ. The CDR3: CASSRGLGFSEMNTEAFF. The CDR3 DNA reads as TGCGCCAGCAGCAGAGGGTTGGGTTTTTCGGAGATGAACACTGAAGCTTTCTTT. Drawing the rest from reference TRBV5-1 and TRBJ1-1, the complete variable domain is KAGVTQTPRYLIKTRGQQVTLSCSPISGHRSVSWYQQTPGQGLQFLFEYFSETQRNKGNFPGRFSGRQFSNSRSEMNVSTLELGDSALYLCASSRGLGFSEMNTEAFFGQGTRLTVV.

The rearrangement uses TRBV7-8 and TRBJ2-7; maybe TRBD1 (6 bases). Germline V gene data show CDR1 as SGHVS and CDR2 as FQNEAQ. The CDR3 is 17 residues long. The germline V and J ends were trimmed by 6 bases and 0 bases, with 21 bases remaining between them. Here the CDR3 reads CASSWGPGHYFSYEQYF. The CDR3 bases are TGTGCCAGCAGTTGGGGCCCGGGACACTACTTCTCCTACGAGCAGTACTTC.

This chain links TRBV2 with TRBJ1-5; D remains ambiguous. Trimming stripped 5 bases from V and 1 base from J, with 9 bases between. CDR3 length: 14 amino acids. The germline V gene encodes CDR1 SNHLY and CDR2 FYNNEI. Written as DNA, the CDR3 is TGTGCCAGCAGTTTGACAACCAGCAATCAGCCCCAGCATTTT. Protein product: CASSLTTSNQPQHF.

The chain carries TRBV30 and TRBJ2-2; D may be TRBD1 (6 bases). The germline V and J ends were trimmed by 5 bases and 4 bases, with 8 bases remaining between them. CDR1 is GTSNPN and CDR2 is SVGIG in the germline V gene (reference sequence). The CDR3 sequence is 12 residues long. The CDR3 region has the DNA TGTGCCTGGGCAGGGGTCACCGGGGAGCTGTTTTTT. Encoded protein: CAWAGVTGELFF.

The chain has TRBV2 and TRBJ2-2, with 11 bases fitting TRBD2. Germline V gene sequence: CDR1 SNHLY, CDR2 FYNNEI. The CDR3 totals 16 residues. V lost 7 bases to trimming and J lost 3 bases; unmatched junction nucleotides: 7. CDR3 bases: TGTGCCAGCAAGCGGCTAGCGGGAGGTGACACCGGGGAGCTGTTTTTT. Translated: CASKRLAGGDTGELFF.